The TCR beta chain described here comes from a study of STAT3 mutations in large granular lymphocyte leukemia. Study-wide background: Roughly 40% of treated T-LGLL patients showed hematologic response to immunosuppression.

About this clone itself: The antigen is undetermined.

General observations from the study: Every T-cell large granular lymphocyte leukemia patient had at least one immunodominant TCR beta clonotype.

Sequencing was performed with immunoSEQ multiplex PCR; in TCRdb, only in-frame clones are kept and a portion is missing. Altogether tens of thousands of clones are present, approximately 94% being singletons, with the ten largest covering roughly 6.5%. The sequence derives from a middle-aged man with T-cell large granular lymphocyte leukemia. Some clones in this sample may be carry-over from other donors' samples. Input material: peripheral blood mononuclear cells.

For the CDR3, the DNA is TGTGCCACCAGCAGAGGGCACTCTGGGGCCAACGTCCTGACTTTC. Translated, it gives CATSRGHSGANVLTF. The genes are TRBV15 and TRBJ2-6; D unclear. The V end was cut by 1 base, the J end by 0 bases, with 4 bases between. This CDR3 region has 15 residues. Germline lookup yields CDR1 LNHNV and CDR2 YYDKDF (reference sequence). Full variable domain (remainder filled in from reference TRBV15 and TRBJ2-6): DAMVIQNPRYQVTQFGKPVTLSCSQTLNHNVMYWYQQKSSQAPKLLFHYYDKDFNNEADTPDNFQSRRPNTSFCFLDIRSPGLGDTAMYLCATSRGHSGANVLTFGAGSRLTVL.